What follows are 10 T cell receptor beta chains derived from one specimen sequenced in a study of beta chain features in type 1 diabetes. The authors reverse transcribed all of the isolated RNA, so sequencing captured expressed TCRB transcripts. Repertoires were generated with immunoSEQ multiplex PCR, while TCRdb's copy carries only in-frame clones and drops some. The sample includes 810,000 or so clones, roughly 15% of them seen just once. Sequences were obtained from naive CD4+ T cells from blood. Every receptor here comes from a woman aged 18-29 years in good health.

In this sample, this clone turned up a few times. This chain uses TRBV15 with TRBJ2-7; tentative D call: TRBD2 (6 bases). With 2 bases removed from V and 0 bases from J, the gap between germline ends came to 14 bases. CDR3 length equals 16 residues. The germline V gene has CDR1 LNHNV and CDR2 YYDKDF (reference sequence). The CDR3 here is CATSRLGGGLSYEQYF. The CDR3 coding sequence is TGTGCCACCAGCAGACTAGGTGGGGGACTCTCCTACGAGCAGTACTTC.

Concerning this clone itself: The sample holds other DNA sequences that translate to the same CDR3. The rearrangement joins TRBV6-5 to TRBJ2-7, with D tentatively TRBD1 or TRBD2 (5 bases each). In germline, CDR1 is MNHEY, CDR2 SVGAGI. The CDR3 spans 14 residues. V dropped 2 bases and J dropped 0 bases, with 8 bases sitting between them. The CDR3: CASSYVGGSYEQYF. DNA for the CDR3: TGTGCCAGCAGTTACGTTGGGGGCTCCTACGAGCAGTACTTC.

This rearrangement joins TRBV5-1 to TRBJ2-7; D possibly uses TRBD1 or TRBD2 (6 bases each). The V end was cut by 3 bases, the J end by 3 bases, with 16 bases between. The germline V gene encodes CDR1 SGHRS and CDR2 YFSETQ. CDR3 size: 15 residues. The CDR3 sequence is CASSSGGVVGYEQYF. DNA of the CDR3: TGCGCCAGCAGCTCCGGGGGCGTGGTAGGCTACGAGCAGTACTTC.

The V call is TRBV15, the J call TRBJ2-1; D unclear. CDR1 and CDR2 (germline): LNHNV, YYDKDF (reference sequence). Trimming removed 1 base from V and 4 bases from J, with 14 bases in between. This CDR3 has 16 amino acids. The CDR3 coding sequence is TGTGCCACCAGCAGAGTCCGGCTCGGAGAGTACAATGAGCAGTTCTTC. This codes for CATSRVRLGEYNEQFF.

The chain recombines TRBV15 with TRBJ2-5, with unresolved D. The CDR3 totals 15 residues. Germline values: CDR1 LNHNV, CDR2 YYDKDF (reference sequence). The V gene lost 2 bases and the J gene lost 4 bases, with 14 bases spanning the gap. DNA for the CDR3: TGTGCCACCAGCAGAACATATAGGCAGTCAGAGACCCAGTACTTC. Amino acid sequence: CATSRTYRQSETQYF.

This clone was counted a few times. V is TRBV5-4 and J is TRBJ1-4, with D possibly matching TRBD1 (5 bases). Germline CDR1 reads SGHNT; CDR2 reads YYREEE (reference sequence). CDR3 length: 15 residues. V was clipped by 4 bases and J by 0 bases, with 10 bases between them. Here the CDR3 reads CASSPGGATNEKLFF. Written as DNA, the CDR3 is TGTGCCAGCAGCCCGGGGGGAGCAACTAATGAAAAACTGTTTTTT. Full variable domain (outside the CDR3, taken from reference TRBV5-4 and TRBJ1-4): ETGVTQSPTHLIKTRGQQVTLRCSSQSGHNTVSWYQQALGQGPQFIFQYYREEENGRGNFPPRFSGLQFPNYSSELNVNALELDDSALYLCASSPGGATNEKLFFGSGTQLSVL.

CDR3 region: CASLAGRDYEQYF. CDR3 DNA sequence: TGTGCCAGCCTAGCAGGCCGAGACTACGAGCAGTACTTC. J is TRBJ2-7 and V is TRBV6-6; a possible D gene is TRBD2 (5 bases). CDR1 is MNHNY and CDR2 is SVGAGI in the germline V gene (reference sequence). V lost 8 bases to trimming and J lost 3 bases, with 14 bases between them. This CDR3 has 13 residues.

Concerning this clone itself: This CDR3 is also generated by other DNA sequences in the sample. The chain uses TRBV6-5 and TRBJ1-4; D is perhaps TRBD1 (5 bases). CDR3 length: 14 amino acids. Germline CDR1 and CDR2: MNHEY and SVGAGI. The V end was cut by 2 bases, the J end by 7 bases, with 11 bases between. The CDR3 region is CASSYGGLREKLFF. The CDR3 bases are TGTGCCAGCAGTTACGGGGGGTTACGTGAAAAACTGTTTTTT.

CDR3 nucleotides: TGTGCCAGCTCACCTGCTAGCGCCTACAATGAGCAGTTCTTC. Amino acids: CASSPASAYNEQFF. This chain uses TRBV18 with TRBJ2-1, with D possibly being TRBD2 (6 bases). The CDR3 loop spans 14 amino acids. Trimming cost V 3 bases and J 2 bases, with 8 bases left between them. Germline V gene lookup returns CDR1 KGHSH and CDR2 LQKENI.

The genes are TRBV4-2 and TRBJ2-5, with D possibly matching TRBD1 (7 bases). CDR1 LGHNA and CDR2 YNFKEQ come from the germline V gene. The V and J ends lost 1 base and 5 bases respectively, with 14 bases between them. The CDR3 is 15 residues long. The CDR3 is CASSQVSGGRETQYF. The CDR3 region has the DNA TGTGCCAGCAGCCAAGTGTCAGGGGGGCGGGAGACCCAGTACTTC.